This entry concerns a single T cell receptor (beta chain). Its antigen specificity is not known. Within one base of it there is no much larger clone, and no base qualities were kept. TCRbeta CDR3 regions were amplified from genomic DNA using the immunoSEQ Assay, a bias-controlled multiplex PCR. Processing in the source paper ran as follows. Within the assay, amplification of reference gene primers was used to estimate how many nucleated cells each sample contained. To quantify the absolute abundance of each unique TCRbeta CDR3 rearrangement, sequence reads were collapsed and filtered. For each sample, productive Simpson clonality was calculated by taking the square root of Simpson's diversity index across productive rearrangements. TCRdb mirrors the immuneACCESS table, restricted to in-frame sequences. Some clones are absent from its copies; in checked studies, under half trace to an unresolved V gene, and the reason for the others is unknown. That table is the source of V, J and clone size, and D and trimming were worked out from the DNA. The sample has under 300,000 clones on record, 86% of them singletons. The ten largest clones represent around 3% of the sample.

Whole blood was collected in K2EDTA tubes by collaborating institutions according to the institutions' own protocols. Collaborator samples were shipped for TCRbeta analysis as frozen whole blood, isolated PBMCs, or DNA extracted from either sample type. CDR1 and CDR2, per the germline V gene (reference sequence), are SGHNT and YYREEE. A distance of 13 bases separates the germline ends of V and J, which lose 4 bases and 4 bases respectively. From the cysteine through the phenylalanine, the CDR3 covers 14 amino acids. Of the read, only the CDR3 DNA is kept; its 42 bases are in frame from base 1. The record originates from a study of blood T cell repertoires in COVID-19 (TCRdb year 2020). For context, the study as a whole: The collaborator samples originated in the United States, Italy and Spain and spanned the acute and convalescent phases of COVID-19. The prospective study material was composed of cDNA or gDNA derived from T cells, B-cell-depleted T cells, or PBMCs. Deeply sampled blood TCRbeta repertoires from subjects exposed to, actively infected with, or recovered from COVID-19 were included in the dataset. The repertoires were released in a freely available public database meant as a resource for research on the immune response to SARS-CoV-2. The samples were drawn from two sources: the first 160 participants of the ongoing ImmuneRACE study, and 1,254 subjects contributed by 6 global collaborators. Sample metadata almost always included a de-identified subject ID, COVID-19 status, age in years and sex. Where HLA class I and class II types were available, the types were taken from metadata supplied by the sample provider, not from assay-based typing. Overall results and qualifications from the work: The quantity of clinical and demographic metadata differed by source and by participant and was supplied without curation.

Recombination connected TRBV5-4 to TRBJ2-3; a tentative D match to TRBD1 spans 6 bases. The receptor was isolated from a woman in her thirties with active or convalescent COVID-19. Material: peripheral blood. The CDR3 protein is CASSPRQDPDTQYF. Read as DNA, the sequence is TGTGCCAGCAGCCCGAGACAGGACCCAGATACGCAGTATTTT.